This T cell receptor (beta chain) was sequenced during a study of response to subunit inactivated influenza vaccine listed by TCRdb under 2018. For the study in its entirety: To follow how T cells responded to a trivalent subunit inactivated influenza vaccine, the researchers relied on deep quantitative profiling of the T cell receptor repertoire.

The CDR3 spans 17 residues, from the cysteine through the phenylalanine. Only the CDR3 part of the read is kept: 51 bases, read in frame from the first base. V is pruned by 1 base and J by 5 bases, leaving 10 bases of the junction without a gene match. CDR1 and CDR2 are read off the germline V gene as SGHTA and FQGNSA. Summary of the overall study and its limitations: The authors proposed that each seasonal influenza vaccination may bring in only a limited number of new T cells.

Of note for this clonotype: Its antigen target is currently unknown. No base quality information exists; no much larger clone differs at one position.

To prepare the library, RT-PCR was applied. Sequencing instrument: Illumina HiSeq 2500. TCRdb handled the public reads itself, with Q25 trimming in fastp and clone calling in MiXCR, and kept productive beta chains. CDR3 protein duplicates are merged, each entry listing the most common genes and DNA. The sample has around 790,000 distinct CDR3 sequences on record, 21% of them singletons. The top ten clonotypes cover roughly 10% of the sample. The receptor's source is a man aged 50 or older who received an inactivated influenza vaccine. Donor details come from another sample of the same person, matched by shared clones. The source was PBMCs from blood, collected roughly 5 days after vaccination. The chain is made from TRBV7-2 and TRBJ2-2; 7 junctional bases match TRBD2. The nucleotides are TGTGCCAGCAGCTTAGGAGCGGGGTCCCCACTAACCGGGGAGCTGTTTTTT. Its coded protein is CASSLGAGSPLTGELFF.